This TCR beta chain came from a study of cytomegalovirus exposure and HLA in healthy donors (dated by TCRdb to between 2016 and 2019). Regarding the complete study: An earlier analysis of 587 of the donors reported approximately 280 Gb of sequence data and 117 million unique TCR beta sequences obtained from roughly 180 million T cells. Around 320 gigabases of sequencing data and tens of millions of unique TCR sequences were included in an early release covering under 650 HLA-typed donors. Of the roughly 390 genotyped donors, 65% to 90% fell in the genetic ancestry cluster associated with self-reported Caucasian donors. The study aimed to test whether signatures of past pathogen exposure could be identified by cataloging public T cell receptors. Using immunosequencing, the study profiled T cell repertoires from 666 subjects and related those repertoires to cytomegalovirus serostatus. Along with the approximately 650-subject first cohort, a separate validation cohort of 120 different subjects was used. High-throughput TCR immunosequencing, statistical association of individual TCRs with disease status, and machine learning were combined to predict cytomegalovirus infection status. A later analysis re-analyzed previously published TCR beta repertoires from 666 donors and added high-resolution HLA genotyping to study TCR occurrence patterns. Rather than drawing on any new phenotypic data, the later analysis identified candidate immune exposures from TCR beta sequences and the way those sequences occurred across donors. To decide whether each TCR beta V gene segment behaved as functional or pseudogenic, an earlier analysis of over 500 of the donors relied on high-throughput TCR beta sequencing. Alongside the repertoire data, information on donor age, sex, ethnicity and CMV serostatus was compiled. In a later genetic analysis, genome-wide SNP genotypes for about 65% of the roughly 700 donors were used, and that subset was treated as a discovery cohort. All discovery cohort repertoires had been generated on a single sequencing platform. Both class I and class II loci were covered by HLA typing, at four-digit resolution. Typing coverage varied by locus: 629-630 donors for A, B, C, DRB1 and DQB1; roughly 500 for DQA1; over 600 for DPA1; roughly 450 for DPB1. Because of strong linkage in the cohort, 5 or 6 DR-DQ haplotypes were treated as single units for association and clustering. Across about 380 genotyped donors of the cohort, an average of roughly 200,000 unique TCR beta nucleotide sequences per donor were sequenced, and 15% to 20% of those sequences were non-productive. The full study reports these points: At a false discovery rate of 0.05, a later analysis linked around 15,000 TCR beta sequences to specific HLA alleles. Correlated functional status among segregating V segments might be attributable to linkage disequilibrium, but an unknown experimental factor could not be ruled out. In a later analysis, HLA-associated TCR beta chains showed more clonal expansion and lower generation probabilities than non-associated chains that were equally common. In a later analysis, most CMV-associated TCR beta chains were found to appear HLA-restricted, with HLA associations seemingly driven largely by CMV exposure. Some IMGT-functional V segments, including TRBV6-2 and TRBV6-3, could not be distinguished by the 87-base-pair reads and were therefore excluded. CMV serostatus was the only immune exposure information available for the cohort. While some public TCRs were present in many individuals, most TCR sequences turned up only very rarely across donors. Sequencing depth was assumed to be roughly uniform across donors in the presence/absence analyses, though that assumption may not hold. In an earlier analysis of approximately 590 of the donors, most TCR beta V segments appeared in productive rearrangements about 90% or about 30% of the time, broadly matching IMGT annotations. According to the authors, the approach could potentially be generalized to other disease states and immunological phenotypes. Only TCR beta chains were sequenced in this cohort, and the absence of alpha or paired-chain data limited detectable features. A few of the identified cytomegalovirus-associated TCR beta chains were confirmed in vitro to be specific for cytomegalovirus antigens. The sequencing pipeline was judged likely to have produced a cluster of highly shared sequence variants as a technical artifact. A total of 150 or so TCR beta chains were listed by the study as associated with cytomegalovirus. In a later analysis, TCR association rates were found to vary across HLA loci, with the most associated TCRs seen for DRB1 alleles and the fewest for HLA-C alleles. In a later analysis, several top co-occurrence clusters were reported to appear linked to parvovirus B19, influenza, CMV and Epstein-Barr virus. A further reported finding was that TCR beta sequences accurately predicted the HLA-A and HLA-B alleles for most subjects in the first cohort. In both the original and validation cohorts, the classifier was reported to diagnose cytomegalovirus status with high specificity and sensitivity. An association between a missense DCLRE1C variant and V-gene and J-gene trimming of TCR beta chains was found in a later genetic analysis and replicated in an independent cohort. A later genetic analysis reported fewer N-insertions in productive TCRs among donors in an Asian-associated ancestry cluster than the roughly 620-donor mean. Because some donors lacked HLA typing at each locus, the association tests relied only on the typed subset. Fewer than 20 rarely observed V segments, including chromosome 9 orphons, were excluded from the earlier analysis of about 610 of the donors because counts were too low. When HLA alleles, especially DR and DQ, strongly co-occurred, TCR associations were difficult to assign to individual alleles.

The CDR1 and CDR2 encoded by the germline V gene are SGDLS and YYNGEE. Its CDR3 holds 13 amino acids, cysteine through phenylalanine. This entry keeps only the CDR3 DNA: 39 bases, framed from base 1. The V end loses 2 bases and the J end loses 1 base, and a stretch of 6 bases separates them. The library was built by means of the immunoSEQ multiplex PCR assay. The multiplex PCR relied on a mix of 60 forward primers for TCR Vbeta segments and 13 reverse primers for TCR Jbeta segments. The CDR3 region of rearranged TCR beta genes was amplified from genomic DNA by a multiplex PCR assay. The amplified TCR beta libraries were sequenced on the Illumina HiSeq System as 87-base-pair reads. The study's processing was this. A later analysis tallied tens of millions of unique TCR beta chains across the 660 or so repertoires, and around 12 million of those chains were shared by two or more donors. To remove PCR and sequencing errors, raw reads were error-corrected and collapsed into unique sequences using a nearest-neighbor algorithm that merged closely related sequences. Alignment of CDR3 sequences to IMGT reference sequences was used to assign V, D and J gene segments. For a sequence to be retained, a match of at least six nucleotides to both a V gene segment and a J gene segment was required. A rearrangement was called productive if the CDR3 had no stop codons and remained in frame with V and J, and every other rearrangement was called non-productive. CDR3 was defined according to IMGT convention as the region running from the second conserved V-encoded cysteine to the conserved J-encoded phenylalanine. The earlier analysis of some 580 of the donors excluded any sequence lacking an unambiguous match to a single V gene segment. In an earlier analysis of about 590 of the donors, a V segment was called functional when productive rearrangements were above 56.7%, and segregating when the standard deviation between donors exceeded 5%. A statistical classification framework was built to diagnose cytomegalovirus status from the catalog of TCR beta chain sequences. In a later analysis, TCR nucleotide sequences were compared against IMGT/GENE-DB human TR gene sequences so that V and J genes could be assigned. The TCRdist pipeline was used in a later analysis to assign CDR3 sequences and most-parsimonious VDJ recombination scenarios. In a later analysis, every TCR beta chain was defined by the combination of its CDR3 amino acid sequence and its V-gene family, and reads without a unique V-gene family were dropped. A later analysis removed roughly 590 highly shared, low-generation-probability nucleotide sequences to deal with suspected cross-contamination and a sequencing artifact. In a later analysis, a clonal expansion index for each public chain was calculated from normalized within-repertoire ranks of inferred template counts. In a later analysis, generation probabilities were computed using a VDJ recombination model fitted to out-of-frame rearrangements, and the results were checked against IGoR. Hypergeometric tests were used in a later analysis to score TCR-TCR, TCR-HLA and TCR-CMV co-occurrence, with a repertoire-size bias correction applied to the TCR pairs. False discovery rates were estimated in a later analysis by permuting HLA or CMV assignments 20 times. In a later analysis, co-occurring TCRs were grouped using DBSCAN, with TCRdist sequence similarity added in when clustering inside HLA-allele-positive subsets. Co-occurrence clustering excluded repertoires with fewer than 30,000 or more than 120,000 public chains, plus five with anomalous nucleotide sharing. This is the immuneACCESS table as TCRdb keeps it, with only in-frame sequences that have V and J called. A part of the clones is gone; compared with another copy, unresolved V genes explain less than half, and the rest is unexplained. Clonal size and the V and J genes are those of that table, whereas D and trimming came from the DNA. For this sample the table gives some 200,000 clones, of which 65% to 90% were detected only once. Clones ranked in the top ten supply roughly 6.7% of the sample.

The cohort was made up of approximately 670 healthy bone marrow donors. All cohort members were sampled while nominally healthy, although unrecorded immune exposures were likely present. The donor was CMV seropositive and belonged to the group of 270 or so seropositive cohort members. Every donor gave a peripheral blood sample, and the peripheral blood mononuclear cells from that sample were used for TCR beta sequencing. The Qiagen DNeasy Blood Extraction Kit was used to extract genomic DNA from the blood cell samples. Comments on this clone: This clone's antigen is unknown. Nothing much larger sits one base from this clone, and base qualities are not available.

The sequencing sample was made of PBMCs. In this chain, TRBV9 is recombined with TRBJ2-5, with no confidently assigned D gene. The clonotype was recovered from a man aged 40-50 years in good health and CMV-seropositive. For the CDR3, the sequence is CASSVALQETQYF. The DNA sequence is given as TGTGCCAGCAGCGTGGCTCTCCAAGAGACCCAGTACTTC.